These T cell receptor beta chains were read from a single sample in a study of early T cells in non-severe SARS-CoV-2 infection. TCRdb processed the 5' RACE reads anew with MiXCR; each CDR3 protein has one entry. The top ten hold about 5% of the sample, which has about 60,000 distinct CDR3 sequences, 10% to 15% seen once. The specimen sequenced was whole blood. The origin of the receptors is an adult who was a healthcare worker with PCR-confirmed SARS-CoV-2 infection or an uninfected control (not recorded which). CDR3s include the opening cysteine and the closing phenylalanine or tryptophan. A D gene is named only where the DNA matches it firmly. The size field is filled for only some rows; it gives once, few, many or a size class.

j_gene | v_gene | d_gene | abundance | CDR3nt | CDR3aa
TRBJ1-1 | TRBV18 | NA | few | TGTGCCAGCTCACCAGGGGGGATCCGTGAAGCTTTCTTT | CASSPGGIREAFF
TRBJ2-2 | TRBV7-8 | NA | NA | TGTGCCAGCAGCTTAGAGGCCACCGGGGAGCTGTTTTTT | CASSLEATGELFF
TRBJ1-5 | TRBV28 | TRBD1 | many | TGTGCCAGCAGTTCTCAACGAGGGGGCCTCAATCAGCCCCAGCATTTT | CASSSQRGGLNQPQHF
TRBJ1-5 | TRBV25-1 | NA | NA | TGTGCGTTTCATCAGCCCCAGCATTTT | CAFHQPQHF
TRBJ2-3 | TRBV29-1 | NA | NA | TGCAGCGTCGAGGGACTTTTCCGTATGGGGGATACGCAGTATTTT | CSVEGLFRMGDTQYF
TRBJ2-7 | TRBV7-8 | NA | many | TGTGCCAGCAGCTTAGAAATCTCCCACGAGCAGTACTTC | CASSLEISHEQYF
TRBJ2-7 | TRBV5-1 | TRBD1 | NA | TGCGCCAGCAGCTTGGGCGGGACAGGTGGCGAGTACGAGCAGTACTTC | CASSLGGTGGEYEQYF
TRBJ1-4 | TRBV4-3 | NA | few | TGCGCCAGCAGCCAAGATTTGGCCTTACTGACTAATGAAAAACTGTTTTTT | CASSQDLALLTNEKLFF
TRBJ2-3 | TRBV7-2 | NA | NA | TGTGCCAGCAGCTTAGGGGGGGACGGAGATACGCAGTATTTT | CASSLGGDGDTQYF
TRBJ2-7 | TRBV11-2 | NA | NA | TGTGCCAGCAGAACACCAACAGGGACCCACGAGCAGTACTTC | CASRTPTGTHEQYF
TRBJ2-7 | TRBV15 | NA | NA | TGTGCCACCCCGGCGGGACCCCCTTGGCAGTACTTC | CATPAGPPWQYF
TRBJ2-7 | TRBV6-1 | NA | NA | TGTGCCAGCAGTGAACACAGCGAGCAGTACTTC | CASSEHSEQYF
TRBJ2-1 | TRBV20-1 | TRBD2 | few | TGCAGTGCTAGATGGGGGGGACTAGCGGAACAGCAGTTCTTC | CSARWGGLAEQQFF
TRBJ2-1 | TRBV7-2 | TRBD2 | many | TGTGCCAGCAGTAGCGGGGCTAGCTCCTACAATGAGCAGTTCTTC | CASSSGASSYNEQFF
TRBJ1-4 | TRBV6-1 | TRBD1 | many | TGTGCCAGCAAACAGACAGGGGGCGAGGGGCAGGAAAAACTGTTTTTT | CASKQTGGEGQEKLFF
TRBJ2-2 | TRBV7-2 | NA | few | TGTGCCAGCAGCCGGGCGGGTAGCGCCGGGGAGCTGTTTTTT | CASSRAGSAGELFF
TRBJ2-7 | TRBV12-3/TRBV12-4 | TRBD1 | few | TGTGCCAGCAGCTTCTTCGGGACAGGGAGCTCCTACGAGCAGTACTTC | CASSFFGTGSSYEQYF
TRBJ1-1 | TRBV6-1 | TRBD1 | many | TGTGCCAGCAGCATGACAGGGGGCACCACTGAAGCTTTCTTT | CASSMTGGTTEAFF
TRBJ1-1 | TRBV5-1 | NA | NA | TGCGCCAGCAGCTCGCAGGGGCAGGACACTGAAGCTTTCTTT | CASSSQGQDTEAFF
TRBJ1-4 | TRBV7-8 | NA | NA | TGTGCCAGCAGCTTAGACACATATGAAAAACTGTTTTTT | CASSLDTYEKLFF
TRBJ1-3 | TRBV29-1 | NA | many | TGCAGCGTCCACAGCCCTGGAAACACCATATATTTT | CSVHSPGNTIYF
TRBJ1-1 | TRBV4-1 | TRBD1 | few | TGCGCCAGCAGCCAAGTCGACAGGGGCCTCGCTGAAGCTTTCTTT | CASSQVDRGLAEAFF
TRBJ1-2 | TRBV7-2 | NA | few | TGTGCCAGCAGCTTAGTTTCCGACACCTATGGCTACACCTTC | CASSLVSDTYGYTF
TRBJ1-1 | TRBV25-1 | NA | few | TGTGCCAGCAGTGAATGGGGCGTGTCTCGGAACACTGAAGCTTTCTTT | CASSEWGVSRNTEAFF